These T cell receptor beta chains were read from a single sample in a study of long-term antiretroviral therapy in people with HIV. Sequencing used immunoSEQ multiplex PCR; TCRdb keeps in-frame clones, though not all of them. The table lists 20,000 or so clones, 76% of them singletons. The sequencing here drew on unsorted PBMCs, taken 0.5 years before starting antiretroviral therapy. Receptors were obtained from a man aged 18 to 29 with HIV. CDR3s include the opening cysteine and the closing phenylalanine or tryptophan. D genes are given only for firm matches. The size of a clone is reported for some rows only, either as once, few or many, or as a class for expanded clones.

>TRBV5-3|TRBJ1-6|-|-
TGTGCCAGAAGCTCGATTGCGGGGGAAGCCAATAATTCACCCCTCCACTTT
CARSSIAGEANNSPLHF
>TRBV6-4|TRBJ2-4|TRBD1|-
TGTGCCAGCCCTCCCGACAGGGTCTACATTCAGTACTTC
CASPPDRVYIQYF
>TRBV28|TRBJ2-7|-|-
TGTGCCAGCAGTCCCCTCTTTGGCAGTCTCTCCTACGAGCAGTACTTC
CASSPLFGSLSYEQYF
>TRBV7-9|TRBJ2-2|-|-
TGTGCCAGCAGCTTCCTCACCGGGGAGCTGTTTTTT
CASSFLTGELFF
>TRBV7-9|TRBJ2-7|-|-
TGTGCCAGCAGCTTAGTTGCACAGCCGTACGAGCAGTACTTC
CASSLVAQPYEQYF
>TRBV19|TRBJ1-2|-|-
TGTGCCAGTAGTATAGATCGGATGAGGGGAACTAACTATGGCTACACCTTC
CASSIDRMRGTNYGYTF
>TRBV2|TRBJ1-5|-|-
TGTGCCAGCAGTGTCGGTCAGCCCCAGCATTTT
CASSVGQPQHF
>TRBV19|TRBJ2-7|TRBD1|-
TGTGCCAGTAGTATGGGACAGGCCTACGAGCAGTACTTC
CASSMGQAYEQYF
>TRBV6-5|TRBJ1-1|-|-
TGTGCCAGCAGTTACTCAGGGGCGACTGAAGCTTTCTTT
CASSYSGATEAFF
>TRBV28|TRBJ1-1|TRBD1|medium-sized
TGTGCCAGCAGTCCACCCGGGACAGGGATGTGGAACACTGAAGCTTTCTTT
CASSPPGTGMWNTEAFF
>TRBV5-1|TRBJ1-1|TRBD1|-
TGCGCCAGCAGCTTGAGTATCCAGGGGGCGGCTTTCTTT
CASSLSIQGAAFF
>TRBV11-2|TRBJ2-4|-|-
TGTGCCAGCAGCCCCTCTACGGGGGCCCCCCTAAACATTCAGTACTTC
CASSPSTGAPLNIQYF
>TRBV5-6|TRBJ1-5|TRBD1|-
TGTGCCAGCAGCCTCGGACAGGGCAGCAATCAGCCCCAGCATTTT
CASSLGQGSNQPQHF
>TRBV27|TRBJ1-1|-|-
TGTGCCAGCAGTTTTCGAATGAGGGTAAACACTGAAGCTTTCTTT
CASSFRMRVNTEAFF
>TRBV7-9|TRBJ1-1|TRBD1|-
TGTGCCAGCAGCTTCTCCAGGGGGATGAACACTGAAGCTTTCTTT
CASSFSRGMNTEAFF
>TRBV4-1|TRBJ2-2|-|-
TGCGCCAGCAGCCAAGATGGCAGGTGGGCTCCCGGGGAGCTGTTTTTT
CASSQDGRWAPGELFF
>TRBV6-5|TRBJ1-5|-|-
TGTGCCAGCAGTTTTTCTAGCAATCAGCCCCAGCATTTT
CASSFSSNQPQHF
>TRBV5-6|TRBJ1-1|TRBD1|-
TGTGCCAGCAGCTTGGACAGGGGGCCTTTGAACACTGAAGCTTTCTTT
CASSLDRGPLNTEAFF
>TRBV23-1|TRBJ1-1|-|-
TGCGCCAGCAGTCAGACGGGGGGGGTTGGGGCGAACACTGAAGCTTTCTTT
CASSQTGGVGANTEAFF
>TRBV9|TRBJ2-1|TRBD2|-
TGTGCCAGCAGCGTTGGACTAGCGGGAGTTGAGCAGTTCTTC
CASSVGLAGVEQFF
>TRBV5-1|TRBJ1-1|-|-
TGCGCCAGCAGCTTGAACGGGGCCGAGACTGAAGCTTTCTTT
CASSLNGAETEAFF
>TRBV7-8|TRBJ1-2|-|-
TGTGCCAGCAGCTTAGCGCGTGGGGGGGCCCAAGCTAACTATGGCTACACCTTC
CASSLARGGAQANYGYTF
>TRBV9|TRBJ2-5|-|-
TGTGCCAGCAGCGTAGTCAGCCAAGAGACCCAGTACTTC
CASSVVSQETQYF
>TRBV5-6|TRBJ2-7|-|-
TGTGCCAGCAGCCAGGGCGGTTCCTACGAGCAGTACTTC
CASSQGGSYEQYF
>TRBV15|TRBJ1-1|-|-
TGTGCCACCAGCAGAGCTGGGATGAACACTGAAGCTTTCTTT
CATSRAGMNTEAFF
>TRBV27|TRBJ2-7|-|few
TGTGCCAGCAGTATAACTCCCCGGGTACAGTACTTC
CASSITPRVQYF
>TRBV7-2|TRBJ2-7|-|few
TGTGCCAGCAGCTTAGGTAGGACAGTCTTCTCTTACGAGCAGTACTTC
CASSLGRTVFSYEQYF
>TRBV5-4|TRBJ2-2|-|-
TGTGCCAGCAGCTTCCGGGAGAACACCGGGGAGCTGTTTTTT
CASSFRENTGELFF
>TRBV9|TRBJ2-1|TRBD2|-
TGTGCCAGCACAGCTAGCGGGAAAATGCAGGATGAGCAGTTCTTC
CASTASGKMQDEQFF
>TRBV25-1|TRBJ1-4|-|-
TGTGCCAGCTCGAGAGGGGCGGGGACGCCTAATGAAAAACTGTTTTTT
CASSRGAGTPNEKLFF
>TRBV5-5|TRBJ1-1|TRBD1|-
TGTGCCAGCAGCTTAAGACAGGGGTACGCTGAAGCTTTCTTT
CASSLRQGYAEAFF
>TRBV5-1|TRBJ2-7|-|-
TGCGCCAGCAGCTTGGAAGTCCACGAGCAGTACTTC
CASSLEVHEQYF
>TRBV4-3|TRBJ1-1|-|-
TGCGCCAGCAGCCAGGCCGTAGGGCCGAACACTGAAGCTTTCTTT
CASSQAVGPNTEAFF
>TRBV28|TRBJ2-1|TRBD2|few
TGTGCCAGCAGTAAATTAGCGGGACCCTCCTACAATGAGCAGTTCTTC
CASSKLAGPSYNEQFF
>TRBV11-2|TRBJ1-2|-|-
TGTGCCAGCAGCTTAGCGAGTGGGCCTAACTATGGCTACACCTTC
CASSLASGPNYGYTF
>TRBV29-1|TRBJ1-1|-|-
TGCAGCGTTGACCACGGTGGGACTGAAGCTTTCTTT
CSVDHGGTEAFF
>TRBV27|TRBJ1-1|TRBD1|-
TGTGCCACCCTGACAGGGTCGGGCTCTGAAGCTTTCTTT
CATLTGSGSEAFF